This TCR beta chain was retrieved from a study of blood T cell repertoires in COVID-19. The CDR3 runs to 16 residues. Germline assignment: CDR1 LGHNA and CDR2 YSLEER. J lost 0 bases, V lost 0 bases, and 2 bases had no gene match. The data were produced by immunoSEQ multiplex PCR, yet TCRdb's version contains in-frame clones alone and is incomplete. The sample comprises 340,000 or so clones, around 83% of which are singletons, and around 3% rests with the top ten. The chain uses TRBV4-3 and TRBJ2-1; 7 bases are a match to TRBD2. The clonotype originates from a man aged 30-40 years with active or convalescent COVID-19. Sequencing was done on a sample of peripheral blood. The CDR3 here is CASSQDQRGSYNEQFF. DNA of the CDR3: TGCGCCAGCAGCCAAGATCAGCGGGGCTCCTACAATGAGCAGTTCTTC.